The clone carrying this TCR beta chain was seen a few times. This sample stems from a study of T cell responses to AZD1222 COVID-19 vaccine. The repertoire was sequenced with immunoSEQ multiplex PCR; TCRdb's copy has only in-frame clones and lacks some. The sample has under 150,000 clones; more than 70% are singletons. The TCR was taken from an adult who received the AZD1222 COVID-19 vaccine. The sequences come from peripheral blood, collected 28 days after the second AZD1222 dose.

CDR3 residues: CASSQEPDLQGSVSGANVLTF. CDR3 nucleotides: TGCGCCAGCAGCCAAGAACCCGACCTTCAGGGTTCCGTCTCTGGGGCCAACGTCCTGACTTTC. The chain is built from TRBV4-3 and TRBJ2-6; a weak D match, TRBD1 (5 bases). There are 21 residues in the CDR3. Germline V gene data show CDR1 as LGHNA and CDR2 as YSLEER. V lost 0 bases and J lost 0, with 21 bases in between.